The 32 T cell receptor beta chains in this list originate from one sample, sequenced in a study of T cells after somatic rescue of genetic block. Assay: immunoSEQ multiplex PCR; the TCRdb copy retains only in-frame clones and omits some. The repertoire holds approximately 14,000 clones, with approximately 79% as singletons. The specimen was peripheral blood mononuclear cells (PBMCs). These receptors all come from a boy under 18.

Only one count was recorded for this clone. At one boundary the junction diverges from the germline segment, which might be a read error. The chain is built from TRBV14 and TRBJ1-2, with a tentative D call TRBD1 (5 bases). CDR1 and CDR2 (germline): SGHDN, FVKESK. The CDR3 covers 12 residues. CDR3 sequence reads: CASSLTGTLKFF. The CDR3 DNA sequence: TGTGCCAGCAGCCTGACCGGGACCCTAAAATTCTTC. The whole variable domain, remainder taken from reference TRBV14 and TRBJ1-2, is EAGVTQFPSHSVIEKGQTVTLRCDPISGHDNLYWYRRVMGKEIKFLLHFVKESKQDESGMPNNRFLAERTGGTYSTLKVQPAELEDSGVYFCASSLTGTLKFFGSGTRLTVV.

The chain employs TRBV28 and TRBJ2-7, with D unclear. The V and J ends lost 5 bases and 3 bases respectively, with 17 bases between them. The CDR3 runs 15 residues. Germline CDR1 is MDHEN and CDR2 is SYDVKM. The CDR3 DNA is TGTGCCAGCAGTCTTTGGGGTCCTACGCACTACGAGCAGTACTTC. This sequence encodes CASSLWGPTHYEQYF.

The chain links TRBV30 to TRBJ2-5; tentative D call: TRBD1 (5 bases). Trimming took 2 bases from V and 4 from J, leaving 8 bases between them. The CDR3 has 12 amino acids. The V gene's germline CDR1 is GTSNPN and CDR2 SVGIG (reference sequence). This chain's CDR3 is CAWSPQGETQYF. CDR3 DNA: TGTGCCTGGAGTCCCCAGGGAGAGACCCAGTACTTC.

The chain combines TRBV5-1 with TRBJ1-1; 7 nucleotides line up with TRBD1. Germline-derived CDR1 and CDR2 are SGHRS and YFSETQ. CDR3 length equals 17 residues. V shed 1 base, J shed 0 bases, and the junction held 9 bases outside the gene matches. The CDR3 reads CASSLWPGTELNTEAFF. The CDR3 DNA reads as TGCGCCAGCAGCTTGTGGCCCGGGACAGAATTGAACACTGAAGCTTTCTTT.

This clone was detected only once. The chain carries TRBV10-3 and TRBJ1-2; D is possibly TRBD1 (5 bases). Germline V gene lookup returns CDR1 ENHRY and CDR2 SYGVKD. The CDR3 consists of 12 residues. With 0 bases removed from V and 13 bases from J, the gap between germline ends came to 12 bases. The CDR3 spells CAISESSGACTF. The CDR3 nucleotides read TGTGCCATCAGTGAGTCGAGCGGGGCGTGCACCTTC.

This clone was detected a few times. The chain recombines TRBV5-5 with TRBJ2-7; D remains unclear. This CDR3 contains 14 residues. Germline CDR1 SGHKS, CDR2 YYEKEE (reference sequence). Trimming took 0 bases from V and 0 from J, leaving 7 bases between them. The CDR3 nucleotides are TGTGCCAGCAGCTTGGCAGCCTCCTCCTACGAGCAGTACTTC. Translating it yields CASSLAASSYEQYF.

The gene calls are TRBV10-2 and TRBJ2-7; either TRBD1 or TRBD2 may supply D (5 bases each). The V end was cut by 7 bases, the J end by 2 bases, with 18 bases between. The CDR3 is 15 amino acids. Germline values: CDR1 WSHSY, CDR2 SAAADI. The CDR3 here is CASIDVGVAPYEQYF. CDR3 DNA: TGCGCCAGCATCGATGTGGGGGTGGCCCCCTACGAGCAGTACTTC.

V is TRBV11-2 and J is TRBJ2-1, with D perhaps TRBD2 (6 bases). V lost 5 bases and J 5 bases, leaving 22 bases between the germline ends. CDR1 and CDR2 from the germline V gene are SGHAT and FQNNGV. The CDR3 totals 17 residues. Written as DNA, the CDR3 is TGTGCCAGCAGCATCCACTTAGCGGACCCCGGCAACAATGAGCAGTTCTTC. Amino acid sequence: CASSIHLADPGNNEQFF.

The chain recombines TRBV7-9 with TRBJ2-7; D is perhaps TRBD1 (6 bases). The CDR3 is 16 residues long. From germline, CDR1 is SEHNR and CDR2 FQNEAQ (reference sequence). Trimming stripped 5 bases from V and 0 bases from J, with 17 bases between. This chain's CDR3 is CASSQQGQRRSYEQYF. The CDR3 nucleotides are TGTGCCAGCAGCCAACAAGGACAGCGACGCTCCTACGAGCAGTACTTC.

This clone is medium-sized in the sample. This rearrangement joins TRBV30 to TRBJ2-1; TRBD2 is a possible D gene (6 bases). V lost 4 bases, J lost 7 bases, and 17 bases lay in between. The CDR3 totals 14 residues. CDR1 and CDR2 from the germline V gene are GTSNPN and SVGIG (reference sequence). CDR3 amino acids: CAWIPSARENEQFF. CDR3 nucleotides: TGTGCCTGGATCCCTAGCGCCCGGGAGAATGAGCAGTTCTTC.

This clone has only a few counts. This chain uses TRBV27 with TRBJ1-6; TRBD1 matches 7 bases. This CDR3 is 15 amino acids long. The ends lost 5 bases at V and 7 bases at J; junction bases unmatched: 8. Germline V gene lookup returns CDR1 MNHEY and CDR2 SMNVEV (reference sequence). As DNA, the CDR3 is TGTGCCAGCAGTCCCCGACAGGGCGTAAATTCACCCCTCCACTTT. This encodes CASSPRQGVNSPLHF.

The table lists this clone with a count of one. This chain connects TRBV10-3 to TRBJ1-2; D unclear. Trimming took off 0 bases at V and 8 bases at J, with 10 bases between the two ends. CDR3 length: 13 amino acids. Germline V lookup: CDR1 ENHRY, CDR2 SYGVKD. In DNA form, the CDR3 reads TGTGCCATCAGTGAGTCGATTACCGGGGGCTACACCTTC. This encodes CAISESITGGYTF.

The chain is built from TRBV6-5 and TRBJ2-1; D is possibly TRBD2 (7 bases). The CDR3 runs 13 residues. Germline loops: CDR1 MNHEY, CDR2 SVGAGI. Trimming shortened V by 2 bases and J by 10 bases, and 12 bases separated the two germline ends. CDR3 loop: CASSYGGGREQFF. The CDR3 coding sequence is TGTGCCAGCAGTTACGGGGGGGGGCGCGAGCAGTTCTTC.

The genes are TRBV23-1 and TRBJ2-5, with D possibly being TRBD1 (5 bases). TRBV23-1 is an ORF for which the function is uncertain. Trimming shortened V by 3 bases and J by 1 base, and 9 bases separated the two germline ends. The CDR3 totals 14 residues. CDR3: CASSHYRIQETQYF. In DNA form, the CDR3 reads TGCGCCAGCAGTCATTACAGGATCCAAGAGACCCAGTACTTC.

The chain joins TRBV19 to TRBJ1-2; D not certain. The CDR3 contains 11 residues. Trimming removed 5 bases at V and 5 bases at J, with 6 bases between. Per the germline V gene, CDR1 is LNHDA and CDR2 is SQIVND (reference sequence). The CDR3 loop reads CASSPRYGYTF. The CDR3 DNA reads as TGTGCCAGTAGTCCCCGGTATGGCTACACCTTC.

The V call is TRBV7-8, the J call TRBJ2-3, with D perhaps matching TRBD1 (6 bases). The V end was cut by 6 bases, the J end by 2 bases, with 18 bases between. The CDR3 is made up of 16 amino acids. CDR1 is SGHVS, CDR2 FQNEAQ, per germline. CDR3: CASRAPPDSFTDTQYF. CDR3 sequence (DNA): TGTGCCAGCAGGGCTCCCCCGGACAGTTTCACAGATACGCAGTATTTT.

CDR3 residues: CSAGQAYNQPQHF. The CDR3 bases are TGCAGCGCTGGACAGGCTTACAATCAGCCCCAGCATTTT. V usage is TRBV29-1 and J usage is TRBJ1-5, with 7 bases lining up with TRBD1. CDR1 is SQVTM and CDR2 is ANQGSEA in the germline V gene. The CDR3 is 13 residues long. V was clipped by 7 bases and J by 3 bases; unmatched bases: 6.

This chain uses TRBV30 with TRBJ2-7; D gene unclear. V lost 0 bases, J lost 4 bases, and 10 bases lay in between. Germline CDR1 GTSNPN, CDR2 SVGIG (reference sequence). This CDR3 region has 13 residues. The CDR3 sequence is CAWSVGNGYEQYF. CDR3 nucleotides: TGTGCCTGGAGTGTAGGGAATGGGTACGAGCAGTACTTC.

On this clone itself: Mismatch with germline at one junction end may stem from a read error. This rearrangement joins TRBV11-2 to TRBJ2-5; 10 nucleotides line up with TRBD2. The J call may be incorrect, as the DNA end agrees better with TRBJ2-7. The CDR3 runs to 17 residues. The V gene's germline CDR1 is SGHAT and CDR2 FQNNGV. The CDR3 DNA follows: TGTGCCAGCAGCTTAGACCTTCTAGCGGGAGTCTCCCACGAGCAGTACTTC. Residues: CASSLDLLAGVSHEQYF.

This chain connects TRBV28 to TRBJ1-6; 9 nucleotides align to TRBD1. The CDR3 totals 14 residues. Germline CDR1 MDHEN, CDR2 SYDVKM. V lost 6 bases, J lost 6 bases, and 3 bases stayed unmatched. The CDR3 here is CASRPGQGNSPLHF. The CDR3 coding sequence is TGTGCCAGCAGACCGGGACAGGGTAATTCACCCCTCCACTTT.

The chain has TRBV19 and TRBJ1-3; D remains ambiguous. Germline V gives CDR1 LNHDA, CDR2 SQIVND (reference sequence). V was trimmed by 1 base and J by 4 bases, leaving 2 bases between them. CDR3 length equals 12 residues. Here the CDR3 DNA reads TGTGCCAGTAGTATAGGGGGAAACACCATATATTTT. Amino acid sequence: CASSIGGNTIYF.

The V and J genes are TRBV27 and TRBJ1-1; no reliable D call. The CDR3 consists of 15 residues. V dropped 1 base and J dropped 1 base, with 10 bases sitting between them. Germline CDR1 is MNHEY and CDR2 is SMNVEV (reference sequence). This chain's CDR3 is CASSLFAWGNTEAFF. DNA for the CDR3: TGTGCCAGCAGTTTATTTGCATGGGGGAACACTGAAGCTTTCTTT.

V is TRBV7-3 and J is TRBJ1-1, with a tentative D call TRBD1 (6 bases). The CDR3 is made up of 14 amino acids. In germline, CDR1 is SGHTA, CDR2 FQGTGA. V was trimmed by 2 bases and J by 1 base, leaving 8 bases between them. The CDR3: CASSLGGQNTEAFF. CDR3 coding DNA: TGTGCCAGCAGCTTAGGGGGCCAGAACACTGAAGCTTTCTTT.

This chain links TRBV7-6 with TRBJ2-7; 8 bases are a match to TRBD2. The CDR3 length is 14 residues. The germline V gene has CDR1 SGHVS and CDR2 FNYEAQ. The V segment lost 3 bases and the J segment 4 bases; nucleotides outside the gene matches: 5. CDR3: CASSFGGGEYEQYF. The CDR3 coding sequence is TGTGCCAGCAGCTTCGGGGGGGGCGAGTACGAGCAGTACTTC.

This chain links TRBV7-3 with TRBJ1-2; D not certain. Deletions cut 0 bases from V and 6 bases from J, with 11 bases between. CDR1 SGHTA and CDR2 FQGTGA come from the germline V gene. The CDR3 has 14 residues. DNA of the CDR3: TGTGCCAGCAGCTTAACCAGGTCCGGGAATGGCTACACCTTC. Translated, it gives CASSLTRSGNGYTF.

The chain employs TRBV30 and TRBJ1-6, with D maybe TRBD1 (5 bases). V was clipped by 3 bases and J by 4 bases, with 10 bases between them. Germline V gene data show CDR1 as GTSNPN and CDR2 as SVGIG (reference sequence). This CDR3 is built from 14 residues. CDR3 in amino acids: CAWRPGPYNSPLHF. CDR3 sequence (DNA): TGTGCCTGGAGGCCGGGACCGTATAATTCACCCCTCCACTTT. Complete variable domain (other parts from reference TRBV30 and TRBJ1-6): SQTIHQWPATLVQPVGSPLSLECTVEGTSNPNLYWYRQAAGRGLQLLFYSVGIGQISSEVPQNLSASRPQDRQFILSSKKLLLSDSGFYLCAWRPGPYNSPLHFGNGTRLTVT.

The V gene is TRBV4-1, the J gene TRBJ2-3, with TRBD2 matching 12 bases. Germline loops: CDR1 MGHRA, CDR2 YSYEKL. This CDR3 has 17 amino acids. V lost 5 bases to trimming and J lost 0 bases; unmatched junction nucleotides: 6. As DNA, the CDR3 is TGCGCCAGCAGCTCCGGACTAGCGGGGATGAGCACAGATACGCAGTATTTT. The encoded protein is CASSSGLAGMSTDTQYF.

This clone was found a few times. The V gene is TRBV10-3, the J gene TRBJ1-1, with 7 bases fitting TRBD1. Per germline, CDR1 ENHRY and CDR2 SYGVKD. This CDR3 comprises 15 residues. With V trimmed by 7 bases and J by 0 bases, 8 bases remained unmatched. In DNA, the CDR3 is TGTGCCATCAAGGGACAGAACCTAATGAACACTGAAGCTTTCTTT. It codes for CAIKGQNLMNTEAFF.

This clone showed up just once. CDR3 loop: CASSFNPQGKFTDTQYF. CDR3 bases: TGTGCCAGCAGTTTCAACCCTCAGGGGAAATTCACAGATACGCAGTATTTT. The V call is TRBV27, the J call TRBJ2-3; weak D call: TRBD1 (6 bases). The germline gives CDR1 MNHEY, CDR2 SMNVEV (reference sequence). Trimming pared 3 bases from V and 2 bases from J, leaving 18 bases between. The CDR3 extends over 17 amino acids.

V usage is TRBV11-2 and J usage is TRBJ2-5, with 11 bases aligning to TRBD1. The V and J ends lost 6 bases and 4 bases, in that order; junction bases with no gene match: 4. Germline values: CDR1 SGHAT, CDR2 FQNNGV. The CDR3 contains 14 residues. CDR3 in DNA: TGTGCCAGCAGTCCGGGACAGGGGGTAGAGACCCAGTACTTC. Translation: CASSPGQGVETQYF.

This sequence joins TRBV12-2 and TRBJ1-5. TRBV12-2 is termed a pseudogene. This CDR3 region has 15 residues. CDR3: CASRSPGLSNQPQHF. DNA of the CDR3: TGTGCAAGTCGCTCCCCGGGACTTAGCAATCAGCCCCAGCATTTT.

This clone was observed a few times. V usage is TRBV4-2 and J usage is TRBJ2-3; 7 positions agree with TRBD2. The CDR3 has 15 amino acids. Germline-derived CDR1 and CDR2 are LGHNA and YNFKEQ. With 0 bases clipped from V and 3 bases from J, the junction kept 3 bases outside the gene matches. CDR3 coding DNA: TGTGCCAGCAGCCAAGATCGGACTAGAACAGATACGCAGTATTTT. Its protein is CASSQDRTRTDTQYF.